A selection of T cell receptor beta chains follows, all from one sample in a study of T cell responses to AZD1222 COVID-19 vaccine. TCRdb keeps only in-frame clones here, not all; method: immunoSEQ multiplex PCR. Of about 140,000 clones listed, 88% are singletons. The sequences come from peripheral blood, collected on day 0 of AZD1222 vaccination. The source is an adult in good health. Both conserved end residues are part of each CDR3. Fields, in order: V gene, D gene, clone size, CDR3 length, J gene, CDR3 DNA, CDR3 protein. A D gene is named only where the DNA matches it firmly. Size tells how often a clone was seen (once, few, many) or the class of an expanded clone, and some rows leave it out.

>TRBV30|TRBD2|-|15|TRBJ2-5
TGTGCCTGGACCCCCGCGGGGGGCCGGGGGGAGACCCAGTACTTC
CAWTPAGGRGETQYF
>TRBV6-5|-|-|14|TRBJ1-2
TGTGCCAGCAGTTACTCGAGGGCGGTATATGGCTACACCTTC
CASSYSRAVYGYTF
>TRBV6-5|-|once|12|TRBJ1-2
TGTGCCAGCGGCAGGGGAATCTATGGCTACACCTTC
CASGRGIYGYTF
>TRBV7-2|TRBD2|-|14|TRBJ2-7
TGTGCCAGCAGCCCGGGACTAGCGTCCTACGAGCAGTACTTC
CASSPGLASYEQYF
>TRBV30|-|-|13|TRBJ1-1
TGTGCCTGGAGTTCCCTCAAGTACACTGAAGCTTTCTTT
CAWSSLKYTEAFF
>TRBV5-4|-|-|13|TRBJ2-1
TGTGCCAGCAGCCGCAGCTCCTACAATGAGCAGTTCTTC
CASSRSSYNEQFF
>TRBV5-6|TRBD2|-|18|TRBJ2-1
TGTGCCAGCAGCTTGCAACTAGCGGGTGGGGTTTCCTACAATGAGCAGTTCTTC
CASSLQLAGGVSYNEQFF
>TRBV7-9|-|-|16|TRBJ2-7
TGTGCCAGCAGTTCGAGCCGGGACTCGTCTTGGGGAGAGCAGTACTTC
CASSSSRDSSWGEQYF
>TRBV4-2|-|-|15|TRBJ2-5
TGTGCCAGCACCACCGGCGTGACGAATCAAGAGACCCAGTACTTC
CASTTGVTNQETQYF
>TRBV5-6|-|once|13|TRBJ1-1
TGTGCCAGCAGCTTGGGGGCGAACACTGAAGCTTTCTTT
CASSLGANTEAFF
>TRBV12-3/TRBV12-4|-|-|12|TRBJ1-1
TGTGCCAGACCCGGGGAGGGCACTGAAGCTTTCTTT
CARPGEGTEAFF
>TRBV7-9|-|-|15|TRBJ2-2
TGTGCCAGCAGCTTAGTAGAGCTAAACACCGGGGAGCTGTTTTTT
CASSLVELNTGELFF
>TRBV2|-|-|13|TRBJ1-1
TGTGCCAGCAGGAGAGGGGAGAGCACTGAAGCTTTCTTT
CASRRGESTEAFF
>TRBV9|-|-|15|TRBJ2-1
TGTGCCAGCAGCGTAGGAGTTAGCAGCTACAATGAGCAGTTCTTC
CASSVGVSSYNEQFF
>TRBV4-3|TRBD1|-|17|TRBJ1-2
TGCGCCAGCAGCCGGAATGCGAACACAGGGGCTCCTTCTGGCTACACCTTC
CASSRNANTGAPSGYTF
>TRBV27|-|-|17|TRBJ2-4
TGTGCCAGCAGTTCCTTAAAGGGACCCGTAGCCAAAAACATTCAGTACTTC
CASSSLKGPVAKNIQYF
>TRBV6-5|TRBD2|-|14|TRBJ2-7
TGTGCCAGCAGCTCTGGGAGCGGGGCCTACGAGCAGTACTTC
CASSSGSGAYEQYF
>TRBV28|-|-|11|TRBJ2-2
TGTGCCAGCTCGGACACCGGGGAGCTGTTTTTT
CASSDTGELFF
>TRBV9|TRBD1|-|15|TRBJ2-7
TGTGCCAGCAGCGTAGGGACAGGGGTCGACTACGAGCAGTACTTC
CASSVGTGVDYEQYF
>TRBV14|TRBD1|few|14|TRBJ2-7
TGTGCCAGCAGCCAAGTAGGGGGCAAGAACGAGCAGTACTTC
CASSQVGGKNEQYF
>TRBV5-1|TRBD2|-|15|TRBJ2-5
TGCGCCAGCAGCCCCGGGACTAGCGGGGGGGAGACCCAGTACTTC
CASSPGTSGGETQYF
>TRBV3-1/TRBV3-2|-|-|13|TRBJ1-1
TGTGCCAGCAGCCAAGATCTTAGGGGTGAAGCTTTCTTT
CASSQDLRGEAFF
>TRBV11-2|TRBD2|-|18|TRBJ2-3
TGTGCCAGCAGCCTCTATCCGGGACTAGCGGGTATCACAGATACGCAGTATTTT
CASSLYPGLAGITDTQYF
>TRBV7-9|TRBD2|-|17|TRBJ2-2
TGTGCCAGCAGCTTTACCGGGGGGTACTCGAACACCGGGGAGCTGTTTTTT
CASSFTGGYSNTGELFF